This T cell receptor beta chain was captured in a study of technical replicates of blood from several donors. Repertoires were generated with immunoSEQ multiplex PCR, while TCRdb's copy carries only in-frame clones and drops some. This sample carries about 56,000 clones, around 95% of them seen once, and the ten largest clones take 4% to 4.5%. This CDR3 has 14 residues. Per the germline V gene, CDR1 is MNHEY and CDR2 is SVGAGI. Trimming at V came to 4 bases and at J to 6 bases, leaving 5 bases not matched to a gene. The sequencing input was PBMCs. The source of this sequence is a human donor in good health. Some clones in this sample may be carry-over from other donors' samples. V gene TRBV6-5 combines with J gene TRBJ1-5, with 8 bases fitting TRBD1. CDR3 in DNA: TGTGCCAGCAGTTCAGGACAGGGCGGTCAGCCCCAGCATTTT. It yields the protein CASSSGQGGQPQHF.